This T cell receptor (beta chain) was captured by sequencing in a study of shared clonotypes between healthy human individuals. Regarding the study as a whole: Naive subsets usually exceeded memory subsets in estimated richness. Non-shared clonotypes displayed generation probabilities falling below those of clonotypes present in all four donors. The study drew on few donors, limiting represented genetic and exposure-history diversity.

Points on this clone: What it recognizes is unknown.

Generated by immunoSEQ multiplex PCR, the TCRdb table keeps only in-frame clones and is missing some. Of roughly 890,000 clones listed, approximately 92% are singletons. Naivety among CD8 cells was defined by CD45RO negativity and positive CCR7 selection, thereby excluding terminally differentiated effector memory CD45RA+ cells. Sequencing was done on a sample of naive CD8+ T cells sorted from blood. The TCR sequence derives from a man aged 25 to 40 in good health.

The CDR3 DNA sequence: TGTGCCACCGGACAGGATGCCTACGAGCAGTACTTC. Translated, it gives CATGQDAYEQYF. The chain carries TRBV19 and TRBJ2-7; 7 bases match TRBD1. The CDR3 length is 12 residues. The germline gives CDR1 LNHDA, CDR2 SQIVND (reference sequence). Trimming removed 10 bases from V and 2 bases from J; junction bases left unmatched: 5.